This T cell receptor (beta chain) was sequenced during a study of CD4 T cells in relation to SARS-CoV-2 and coronaviruses. Looking at the study overall: Convalescent donors were aged about 21 to 80, with median approximately 41 years.

V gave up 4 bases and J gave up 1 base, with 19 bases separating them. Germline V gene data show CDR1 as SGHVS and CDR2 as FNYEAQ. There are 17 residues in the CDR3. Sequencing used immunoSEQ multiplex PCR; TCRdb keeps in-frame clones, though not all of them. The sample includes tens of thousands of clones, just over 90% seen only once; the top ten take roughly 0.37%. The sequencing sample was made of naive CD4+ T cells from PBMCs. The sample's subset: naive CD4+ T cells isolated by negative enrichment. The chain uses TRBV7-6 and TRBJ1-1, with D unclear. The clonotype comes from an adult with COVID-19. CDR3: CASSSPGWLNSNTEAFF. The DNA of the CDR3 is TGTGCCAGCAGCTCCCCAGGATGGCTAAATTCGAACACTGAAGCTTTCTTT.